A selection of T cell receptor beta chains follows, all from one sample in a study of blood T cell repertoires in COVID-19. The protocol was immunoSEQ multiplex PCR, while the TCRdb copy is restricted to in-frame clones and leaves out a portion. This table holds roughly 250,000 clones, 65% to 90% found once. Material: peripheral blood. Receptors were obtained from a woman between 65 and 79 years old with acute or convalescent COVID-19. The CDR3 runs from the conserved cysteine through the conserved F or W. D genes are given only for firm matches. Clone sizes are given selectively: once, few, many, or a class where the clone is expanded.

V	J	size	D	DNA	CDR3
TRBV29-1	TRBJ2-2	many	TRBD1	TGCAGCGGGCAGGGACAGGGGAACACCGGGGAGCTGTTTTTT	CSGQGQGNTGELFF
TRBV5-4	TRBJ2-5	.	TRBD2	TGTGCCAGCAGTCAAGGGGAGGGAGAGACCCAGTACTTC	CASSQGEGETQYF
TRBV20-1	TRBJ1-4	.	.	TGCAGTGCTAGTCGGTGGAGTTGGGAAAAACTGTTTTTT	CSASRWSWEKLFF
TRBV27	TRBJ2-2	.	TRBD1	TGTGCCAGCAGTTGGTCACAGGGGTACACCGGGGAGCTGTTTTTT	CASSWSQGYTGELFF
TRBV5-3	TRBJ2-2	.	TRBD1	TGTGCCAGAAGCACGGGACAGGGAACCGGGGAGCTGTTTTTT	CARSTGQGTGELFF
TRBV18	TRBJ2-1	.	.	TGTGCCAGCTCACCTATTCAGAATAATTACAATGAGCAGTTCTTC	CASSPIQNNYNEQFF
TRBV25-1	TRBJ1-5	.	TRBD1	TGTGCCAGCAGGGAGACAGGGTTTAATCAGCCCCAGCATTTT	CASRETGFNQPQHF
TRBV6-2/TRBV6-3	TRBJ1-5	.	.	TGTGCCAGCAGTTACGACAGTAGCAATCAGCCCCAGCATTTT	CASSYDSSNQPQHF
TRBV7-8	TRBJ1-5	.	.	TGTGCCAGCAGCTTAGCCCAGGCTCAGCCCCAGCATTTT	CASSLAQAQPQHF
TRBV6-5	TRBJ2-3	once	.	TGTGCCAGCAGTTACTCGGACTGGACTTTCGCAGATACGCAGTATTTT	CASSYSDWTFADTQYF
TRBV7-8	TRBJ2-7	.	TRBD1	TGTGCCAGCGGGACCGGGACAGCAACCTACGAGCAGTACTTC	CASGTGTATYEQYF
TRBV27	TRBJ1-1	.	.	TGTGCCAGCAGTTTAGAAGGGAGGGCTGAAGCTTTCTTT	CASSLEGRAEAFF
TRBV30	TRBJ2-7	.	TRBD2	TGTGCCTGGAGTGTACAGCGGGGATCCTACGAGCAGTACTTC	CAWSVQRGSYEQYF
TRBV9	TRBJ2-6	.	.	TGTGCCAGCAGCTCCGGAAGGAGCTCTGGGGCCAACGTCCTGACTTTC	CASSSGRSSGANVLTF
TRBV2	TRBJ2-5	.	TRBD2	TGTGCCAGCAGTGAAATTCGTTGGGGGGGGGAGACCCAGTACTTC	CASSEIRWGGETQYF
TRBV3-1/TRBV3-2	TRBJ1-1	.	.	TGTGCCAGCAGCCGGGGGGGGGACACTGAAGCTTTCTTT	CASSRGGDTEAFF